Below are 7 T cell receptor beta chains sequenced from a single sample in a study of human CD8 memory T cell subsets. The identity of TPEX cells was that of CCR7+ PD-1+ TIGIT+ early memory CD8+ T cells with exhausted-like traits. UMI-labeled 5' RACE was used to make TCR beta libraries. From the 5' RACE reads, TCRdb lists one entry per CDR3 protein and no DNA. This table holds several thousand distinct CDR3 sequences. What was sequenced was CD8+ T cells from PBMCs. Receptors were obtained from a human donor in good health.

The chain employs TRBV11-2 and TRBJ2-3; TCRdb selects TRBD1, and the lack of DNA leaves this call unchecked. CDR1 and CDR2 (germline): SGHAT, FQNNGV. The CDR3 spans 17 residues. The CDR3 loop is CASSLDHRVVRTDTQYF.

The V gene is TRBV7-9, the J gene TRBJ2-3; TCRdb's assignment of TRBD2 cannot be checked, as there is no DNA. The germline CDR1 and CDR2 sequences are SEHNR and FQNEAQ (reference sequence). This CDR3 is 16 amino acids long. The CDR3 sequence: CASSGFSGVGTDTQYF.

CDR3 region: CASSYSEEQYF. This chain connects TRBV6-6 to TRBJ2-7. This CDR3 has 11 amino acids. Per the germline V gene, CDR1 is MNHNY and CDR2 is SVGAGI (reference sequence).

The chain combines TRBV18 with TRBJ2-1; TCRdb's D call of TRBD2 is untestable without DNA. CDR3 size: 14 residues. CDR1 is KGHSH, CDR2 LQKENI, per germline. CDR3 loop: CASSPMREVPEQFF.

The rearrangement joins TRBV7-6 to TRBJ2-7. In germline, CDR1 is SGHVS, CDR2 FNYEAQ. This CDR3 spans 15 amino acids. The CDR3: CASSLEERGTNEQYF.

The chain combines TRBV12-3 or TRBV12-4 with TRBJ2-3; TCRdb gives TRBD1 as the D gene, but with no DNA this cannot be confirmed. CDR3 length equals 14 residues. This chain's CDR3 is CASSPPTGSDTQYF.

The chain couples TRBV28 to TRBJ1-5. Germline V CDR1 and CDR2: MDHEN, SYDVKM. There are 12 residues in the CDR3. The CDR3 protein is CASGWGNQPQHF.